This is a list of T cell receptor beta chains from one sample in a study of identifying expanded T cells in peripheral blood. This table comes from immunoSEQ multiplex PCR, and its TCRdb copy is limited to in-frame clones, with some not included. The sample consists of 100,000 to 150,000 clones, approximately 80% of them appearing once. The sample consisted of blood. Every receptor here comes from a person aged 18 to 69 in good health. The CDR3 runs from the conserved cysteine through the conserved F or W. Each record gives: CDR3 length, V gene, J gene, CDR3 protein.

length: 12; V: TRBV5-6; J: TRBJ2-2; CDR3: CASSFHTGELFF
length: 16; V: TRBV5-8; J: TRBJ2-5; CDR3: CASSWATMATQETQYF
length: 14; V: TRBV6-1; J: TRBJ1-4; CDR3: CASSHTATNEKLFF
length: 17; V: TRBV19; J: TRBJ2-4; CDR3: CASSIVGAGGSKNIQYF
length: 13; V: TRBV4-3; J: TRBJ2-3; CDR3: CASSPSTGNTQYF
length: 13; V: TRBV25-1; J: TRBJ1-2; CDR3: CASETMGQGGYTF
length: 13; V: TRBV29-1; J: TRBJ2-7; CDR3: CSVVDRTLYEQYF
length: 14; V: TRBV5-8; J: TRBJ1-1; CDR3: CASSLVRGETEAFF
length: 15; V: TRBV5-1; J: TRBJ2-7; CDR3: CASSFRAGAAYEQYF
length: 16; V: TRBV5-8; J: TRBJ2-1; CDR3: CASSPRVLSRVNEQFF
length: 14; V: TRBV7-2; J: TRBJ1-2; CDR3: CASSPGQEIYGYTF
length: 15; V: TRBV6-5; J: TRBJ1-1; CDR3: CASSSETGRGTEAFF
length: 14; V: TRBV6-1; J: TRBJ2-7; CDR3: CASRSRISSYEQYF
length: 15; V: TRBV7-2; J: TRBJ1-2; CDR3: CASSLVRAKGYGYTF
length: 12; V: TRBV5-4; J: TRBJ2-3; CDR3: CASRKDTDTQYF
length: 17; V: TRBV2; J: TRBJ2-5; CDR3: CASRATGLAGARGAQYF
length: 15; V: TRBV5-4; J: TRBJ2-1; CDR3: CASNSWDRGHNEQFF
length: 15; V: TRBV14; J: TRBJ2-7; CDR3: CASSHKDGSAYEQYF
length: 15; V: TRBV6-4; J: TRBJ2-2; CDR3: CASRSTGSNTGELFF